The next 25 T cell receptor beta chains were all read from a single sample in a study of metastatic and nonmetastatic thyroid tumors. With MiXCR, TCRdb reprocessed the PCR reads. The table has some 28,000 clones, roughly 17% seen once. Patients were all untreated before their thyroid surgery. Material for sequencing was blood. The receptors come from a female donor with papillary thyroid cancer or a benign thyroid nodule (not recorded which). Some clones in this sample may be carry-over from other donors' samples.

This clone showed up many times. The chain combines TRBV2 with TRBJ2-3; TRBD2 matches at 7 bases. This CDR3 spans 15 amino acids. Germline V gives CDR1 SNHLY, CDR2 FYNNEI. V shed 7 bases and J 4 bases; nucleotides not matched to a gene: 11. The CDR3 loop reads CASTREGSGPDTQYF. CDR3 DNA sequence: TGTGCCAGCACGAGGGAGGGCTCAGGCCCAGATACGCAGTATTTT.

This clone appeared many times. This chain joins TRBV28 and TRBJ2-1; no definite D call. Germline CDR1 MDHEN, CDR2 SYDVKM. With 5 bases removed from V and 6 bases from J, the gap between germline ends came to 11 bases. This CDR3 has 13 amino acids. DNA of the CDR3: TGTGCCAGCAGTCCCCACAGTGGCAATGAGCAGTTCTTC. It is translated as CASSPHSGNEQFF.

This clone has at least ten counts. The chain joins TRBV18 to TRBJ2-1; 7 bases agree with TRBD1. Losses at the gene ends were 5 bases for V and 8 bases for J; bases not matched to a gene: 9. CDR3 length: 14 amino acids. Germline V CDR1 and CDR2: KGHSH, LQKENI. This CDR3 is CASSTRQGGYEQFF. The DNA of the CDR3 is TGTGCCAGCTCAACTCGACAGGGTGGATATGAGCAGTTCTTC.

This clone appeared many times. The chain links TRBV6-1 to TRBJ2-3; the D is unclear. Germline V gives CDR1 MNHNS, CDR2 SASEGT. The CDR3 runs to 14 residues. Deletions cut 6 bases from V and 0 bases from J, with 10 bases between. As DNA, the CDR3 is TGTGCCAGCAGAGGGTCCTCTAGCACAGATACGCAGTATTTT. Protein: CASRGSSSTDTQYF.

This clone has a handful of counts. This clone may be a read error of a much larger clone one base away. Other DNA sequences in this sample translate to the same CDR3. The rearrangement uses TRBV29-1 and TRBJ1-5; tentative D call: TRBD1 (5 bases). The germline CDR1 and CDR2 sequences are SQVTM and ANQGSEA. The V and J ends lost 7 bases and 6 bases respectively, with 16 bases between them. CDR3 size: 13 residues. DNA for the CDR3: TGCAGCGCCGAGATTTGGGGGAGTCAGCCCCAGCATTTT. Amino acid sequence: CSAEIWGSQPQHF.

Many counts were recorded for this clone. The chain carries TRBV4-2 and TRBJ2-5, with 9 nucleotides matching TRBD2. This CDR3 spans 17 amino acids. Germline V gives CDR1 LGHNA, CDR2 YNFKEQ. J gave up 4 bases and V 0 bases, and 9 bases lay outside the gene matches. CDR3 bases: TGTGCCAGCAGCCAAGATAGGGGGACTAGCCAGGCAGAGACCCAGTACTTC. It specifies CASSQDRGTSQAETQYF.

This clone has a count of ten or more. The CDR3 loop reads CASSLGGTSSSYEQYF. Written as DNA, the CDR3 is TGTGCCAGCAGCTTAGGGGGGACTAGCAGTTCCTACGAGCAGTACTTC. The rearrangement links TRBV7-8 to TRBJ2-7, with 9 bases that match TRBD2. J lost 1 base, V lost 1 base, and 5 bases had no gene match. CDR1 and CDR2 from the germline V gene are SGHVS and FQNEAQ. CDR3 length equals 16 residues. The complete variable domain, with remaining parts taken from reference TRBV7-8 and TRBJ2-7, reads GAGVSQSPRYKVAKRGQDVALRCDPISGHVSLFWYQQALGQGPEFLTYFQNEAQLDKSGLPSDRFFAERPEGSVSTLKIQRTQQEDSAVYLCASSLGGTSSSYEQYFGPGTRLTVT.

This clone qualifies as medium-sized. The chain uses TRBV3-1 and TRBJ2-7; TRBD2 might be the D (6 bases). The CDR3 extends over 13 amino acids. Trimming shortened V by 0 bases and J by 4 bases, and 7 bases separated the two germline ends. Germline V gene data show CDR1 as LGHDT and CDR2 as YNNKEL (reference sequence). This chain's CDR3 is CASSQEGTYEQYF. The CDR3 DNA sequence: TGTGCCAGCAGCCAAGAAGGGACTTACGAGCAGTACTTC.

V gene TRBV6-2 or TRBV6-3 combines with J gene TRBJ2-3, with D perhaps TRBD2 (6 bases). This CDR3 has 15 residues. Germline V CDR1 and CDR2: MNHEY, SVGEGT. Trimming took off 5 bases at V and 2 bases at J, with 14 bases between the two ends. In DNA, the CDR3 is TGTGCCAGCAGTACTACGGAGGGCGCCACAGATACGCAGTATTTT. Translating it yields CASSTTEGATDTQYF.

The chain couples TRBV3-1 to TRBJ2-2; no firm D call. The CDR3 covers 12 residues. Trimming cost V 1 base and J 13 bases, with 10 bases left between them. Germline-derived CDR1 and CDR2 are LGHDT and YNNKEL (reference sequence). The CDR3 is CASSQAASRLFF. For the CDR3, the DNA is TGTGCCAGCAGCCAAGCAGCCTCGAGGCTGTTTTTT.

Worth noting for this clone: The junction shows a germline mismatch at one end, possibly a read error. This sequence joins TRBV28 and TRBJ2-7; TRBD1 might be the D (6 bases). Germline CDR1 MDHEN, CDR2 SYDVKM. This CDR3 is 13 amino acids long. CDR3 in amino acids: CASSQPGENDQYF. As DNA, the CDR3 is TGTGCCAGCAGCCAGCCAGGGGAGAACGATCAGTACTTC.

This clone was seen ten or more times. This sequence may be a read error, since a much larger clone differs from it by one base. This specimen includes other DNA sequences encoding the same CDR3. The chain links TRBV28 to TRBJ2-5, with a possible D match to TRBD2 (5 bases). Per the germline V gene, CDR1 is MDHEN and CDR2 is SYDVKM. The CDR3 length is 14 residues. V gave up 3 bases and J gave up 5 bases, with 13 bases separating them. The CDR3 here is CASSFGETSETQYF. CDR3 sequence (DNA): TGTGCCAGCAGTTTCGGGGAAACGAGTGAGACCCAGTACTTC.

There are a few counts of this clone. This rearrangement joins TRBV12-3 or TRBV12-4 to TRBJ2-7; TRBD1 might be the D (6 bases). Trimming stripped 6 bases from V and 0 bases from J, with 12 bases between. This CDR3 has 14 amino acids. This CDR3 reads CASRTTGSSYEQYF. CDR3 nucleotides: TGTGCCAGCAGGACCACAGGGAGCTCCTACGAGCAGTACTTC.

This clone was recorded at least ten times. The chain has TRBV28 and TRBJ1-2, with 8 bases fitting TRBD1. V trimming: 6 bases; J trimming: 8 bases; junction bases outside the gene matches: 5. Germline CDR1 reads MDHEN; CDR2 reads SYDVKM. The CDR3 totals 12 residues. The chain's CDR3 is CASSRQGLGYTF. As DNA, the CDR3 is TGTGCCAGCAGCCGACAGGGGCTGGGCTACACCTTC.

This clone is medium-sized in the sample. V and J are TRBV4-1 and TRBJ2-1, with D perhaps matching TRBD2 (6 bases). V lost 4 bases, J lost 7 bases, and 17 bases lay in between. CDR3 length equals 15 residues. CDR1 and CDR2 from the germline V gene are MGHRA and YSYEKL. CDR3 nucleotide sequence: TGCGCCAGCAGCCCCCAGAGCACCGCGGGGAATGAGCAGTTCTTC. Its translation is CASSPQSTAGNEQFF.

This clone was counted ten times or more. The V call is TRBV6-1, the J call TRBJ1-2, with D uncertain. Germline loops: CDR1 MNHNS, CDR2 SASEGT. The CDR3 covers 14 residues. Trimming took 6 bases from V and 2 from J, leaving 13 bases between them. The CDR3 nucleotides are TGTGCCAGCAGCCCCTCGATTGGGAACTATGGCTACACCTTC. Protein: CASSPSIGNYGYTF.

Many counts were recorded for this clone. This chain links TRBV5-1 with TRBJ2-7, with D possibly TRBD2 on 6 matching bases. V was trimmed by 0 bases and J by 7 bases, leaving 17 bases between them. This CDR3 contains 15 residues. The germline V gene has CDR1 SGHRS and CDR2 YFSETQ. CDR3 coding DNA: TGCGCCAGCAGCTTGGATGGAGGCGGGACGAGGGAGCAGTACTTC. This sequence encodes CASSLDGGGTREQYF.

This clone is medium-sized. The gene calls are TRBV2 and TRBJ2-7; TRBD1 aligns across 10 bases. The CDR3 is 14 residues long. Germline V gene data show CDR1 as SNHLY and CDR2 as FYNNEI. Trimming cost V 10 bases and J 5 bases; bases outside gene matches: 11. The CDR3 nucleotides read TGTGCCACCAAACAGGGGACAGGGGTGAACGAGCAGTACTTC. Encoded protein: CATKQGTGVNEQYF.

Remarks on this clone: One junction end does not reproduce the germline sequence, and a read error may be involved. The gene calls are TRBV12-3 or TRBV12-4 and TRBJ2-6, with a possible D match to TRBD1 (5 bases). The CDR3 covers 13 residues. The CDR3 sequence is CASRKDMANVLTF. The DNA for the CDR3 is TGCGCCAGCAGAAAGGACATGGCCAACGTCCTGACTTTC.

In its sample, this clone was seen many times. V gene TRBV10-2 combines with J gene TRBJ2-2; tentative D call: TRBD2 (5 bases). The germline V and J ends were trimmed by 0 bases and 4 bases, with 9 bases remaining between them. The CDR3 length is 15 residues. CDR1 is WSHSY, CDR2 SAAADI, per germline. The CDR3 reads CASSESRGITGELFF. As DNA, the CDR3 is TGCGCCAGCAGTGAGTCGAGAGGGATCACCGGGGAGCTGTTTTTT.

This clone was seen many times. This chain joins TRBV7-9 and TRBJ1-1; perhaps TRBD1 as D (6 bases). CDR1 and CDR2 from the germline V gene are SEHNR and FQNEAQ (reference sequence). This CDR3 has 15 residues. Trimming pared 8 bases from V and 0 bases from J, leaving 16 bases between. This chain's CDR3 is CASQGQSPMNTEAFF. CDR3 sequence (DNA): TGTGCCAGCCAAGGACAGAGCCCTATGAACACTGAAGCTTTCTTT. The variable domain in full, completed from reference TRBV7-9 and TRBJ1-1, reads DTGVSQNPRHKITKRGQNVTFRCDPISEHNRLYWYRQTLGQGPEFLTYFQNEAQLEKSRLLSDRFSAERPKGSFSTLEIQRTEQGDSAMYLCASQGQSPMNTEAFFGQGTRLTVV.

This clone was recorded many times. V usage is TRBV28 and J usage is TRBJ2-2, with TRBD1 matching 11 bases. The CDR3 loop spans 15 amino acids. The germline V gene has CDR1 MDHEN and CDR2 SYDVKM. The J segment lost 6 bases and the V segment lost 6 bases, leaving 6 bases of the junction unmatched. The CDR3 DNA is TGTGCCAGCAGCCCGGGGACAGGGGGTGCCGGGGAGCTGTTTTTT. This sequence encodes CASSPGTGGAGELFF.

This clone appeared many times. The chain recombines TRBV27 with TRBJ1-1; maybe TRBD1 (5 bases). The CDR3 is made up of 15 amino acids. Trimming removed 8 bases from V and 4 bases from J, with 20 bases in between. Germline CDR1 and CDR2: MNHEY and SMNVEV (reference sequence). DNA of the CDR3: TGTGCCAGCTCCATGGCCGGGGGGAGGGTCACTGAAGCTTTCTTT. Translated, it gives CASSMAGGRVTEAFF.

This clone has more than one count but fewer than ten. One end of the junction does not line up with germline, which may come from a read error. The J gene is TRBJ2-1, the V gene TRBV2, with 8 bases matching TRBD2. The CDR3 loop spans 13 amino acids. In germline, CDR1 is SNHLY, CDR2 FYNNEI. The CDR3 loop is CASILAANNDQFF. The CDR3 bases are TGTGCCAGCATACTAGCGGCCAACAATGATCAGTTCTTC.

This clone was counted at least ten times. CDR3 sequence (DNA): TGTGCCAGCTCACCACAAAAAGGAAACAATGAGCAGTTCTTC. This codes for CASSPQKGNNEQFF. This chain uses TRBV18 with TRBJ2-1; no clear D. The germline CDR1 and CDR2 sequences are KGHSH and LQKENI. V lost 1 base to trimming and J lost 5 bases, with 9 bases between them. The CDR3 contains 14 residues.